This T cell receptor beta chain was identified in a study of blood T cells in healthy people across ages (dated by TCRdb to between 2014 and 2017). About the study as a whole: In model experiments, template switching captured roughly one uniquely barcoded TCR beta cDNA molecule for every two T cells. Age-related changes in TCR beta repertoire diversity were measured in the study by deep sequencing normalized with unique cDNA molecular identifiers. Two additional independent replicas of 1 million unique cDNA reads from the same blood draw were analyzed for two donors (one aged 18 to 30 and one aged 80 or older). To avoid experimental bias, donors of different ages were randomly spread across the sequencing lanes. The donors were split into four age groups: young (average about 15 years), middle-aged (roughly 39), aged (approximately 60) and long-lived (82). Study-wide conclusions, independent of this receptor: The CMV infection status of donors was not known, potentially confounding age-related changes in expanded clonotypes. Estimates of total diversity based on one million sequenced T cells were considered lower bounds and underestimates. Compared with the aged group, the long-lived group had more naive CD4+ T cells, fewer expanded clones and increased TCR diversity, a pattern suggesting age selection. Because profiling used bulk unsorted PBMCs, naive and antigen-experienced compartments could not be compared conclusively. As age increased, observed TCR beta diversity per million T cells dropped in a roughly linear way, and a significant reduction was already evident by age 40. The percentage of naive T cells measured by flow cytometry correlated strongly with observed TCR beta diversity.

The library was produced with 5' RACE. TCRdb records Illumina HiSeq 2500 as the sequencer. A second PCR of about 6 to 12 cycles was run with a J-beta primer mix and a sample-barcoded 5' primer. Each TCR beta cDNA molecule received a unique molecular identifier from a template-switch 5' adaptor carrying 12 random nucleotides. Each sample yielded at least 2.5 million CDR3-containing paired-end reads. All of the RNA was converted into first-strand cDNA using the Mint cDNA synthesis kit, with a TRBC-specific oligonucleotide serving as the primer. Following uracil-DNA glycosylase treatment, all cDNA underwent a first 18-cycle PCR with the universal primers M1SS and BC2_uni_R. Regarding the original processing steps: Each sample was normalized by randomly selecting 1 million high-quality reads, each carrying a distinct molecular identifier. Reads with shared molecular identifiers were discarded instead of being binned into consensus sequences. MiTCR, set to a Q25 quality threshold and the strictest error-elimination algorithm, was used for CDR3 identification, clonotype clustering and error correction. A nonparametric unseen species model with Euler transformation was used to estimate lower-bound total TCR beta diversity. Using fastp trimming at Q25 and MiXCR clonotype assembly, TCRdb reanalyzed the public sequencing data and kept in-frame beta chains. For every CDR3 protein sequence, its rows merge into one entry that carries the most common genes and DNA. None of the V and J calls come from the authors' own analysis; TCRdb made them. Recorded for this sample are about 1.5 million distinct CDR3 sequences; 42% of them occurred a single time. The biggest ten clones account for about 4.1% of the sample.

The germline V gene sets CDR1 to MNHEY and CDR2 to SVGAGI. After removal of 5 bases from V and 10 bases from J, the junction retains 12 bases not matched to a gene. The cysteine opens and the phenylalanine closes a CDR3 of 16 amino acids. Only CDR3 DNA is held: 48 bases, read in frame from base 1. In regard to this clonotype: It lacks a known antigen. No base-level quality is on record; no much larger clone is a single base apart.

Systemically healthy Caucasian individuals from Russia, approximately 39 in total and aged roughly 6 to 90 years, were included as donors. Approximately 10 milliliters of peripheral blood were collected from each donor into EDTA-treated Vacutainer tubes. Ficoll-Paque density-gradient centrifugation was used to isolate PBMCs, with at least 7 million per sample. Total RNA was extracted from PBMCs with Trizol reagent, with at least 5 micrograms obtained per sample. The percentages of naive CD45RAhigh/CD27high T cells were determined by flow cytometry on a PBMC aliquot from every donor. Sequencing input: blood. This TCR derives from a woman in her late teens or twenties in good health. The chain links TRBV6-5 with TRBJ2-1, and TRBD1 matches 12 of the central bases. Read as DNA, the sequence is TGTGCCAGCAGTCCTAAGGGACAGGGGGCAAATAAAGAGCAGTTCTTC. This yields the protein CASSPKGQGANKEQFF.